A selection of T cell receptor beta chains follows, all from one sample in a study of cytomegalovirus exposure and HLA in healthy donors. Repertoires were generated with immunoSEQ multiplex PCR, while TCRdb's copy carries only in-frame clones and drops some. The sample holds about 220,000 clones, roughly 88% seen once. The sequenced sample was PBMCs. Receptors were obtained from a woman under 30 in good health and CMV-seronegative. CDR3s include the opening cysteine and the closing phenylalanine or tryptophan. The D gene is left open where the match is weak. Clone size, where shown, is once, few, many, or a class for clones that have expanded.

J gene: TRBJ1-2
V gene: TRBV14
D gene: TRBD1
clone size: .
CDR3 length: 14
CDR3 DNA: TGTGCCAGCAGCCCGGGACAGGGGGCTCAGGGCTACACCTTC
CDR3 protein: CASSPGQGAQGYTF

J gene: TRBJ2-7
V gene: TRBV7-2
D gene: .
clone size: .
CDR3 length: 12
CDR3 DNA: TGTGCCAGCAGCCCGCGATCCTACGAGCAGTACTTC
CDR3 protein: CASSPRSYEQYF

J gene: TRBJ2-3
V gene: TRBV6-1
D gene: .
clone size: .
CDR3 length: 14
CDR3 DNA: TGTGCCAGCAGTGTTACAGGGTTCAGAGATACGCAGTATTTT
CDR3 protein: CASSVTGFRDTQYF

J gene: TRBJ1-5
V gene: TRBV27
D gene: .
clone size: .
CDR3 length: 17
CDR3 DNA: TGTGCCAGCAGCTCCTGGGGGGGGGCGTATAGCAATCAGCCCCAGCATTTT
CDR3 protein: CASSSWGGAYSNQPQHF

J gene: TRBJ2-7
V gene: TRBV9
D gene: TRBD2
clone size: .
CDR3 length: 16
CDR3 DNA: TGTGCCAGCAGCGGGCCGACTAGCGAGACCCCCTACGAGCAGTACTTC
CDR3 protein: CASSGPTSETPYEQYF

J gene: TRBJ2-3
V gene: TRBV29-1
D gene: TRBD2
clone size: .
CDR3 length: 18
CDR3 DNA: TGCAGCGTTGAATGGGCCCCCAGCGGGAGGGCCTCCACGGATACGCAGTATTTT
CDR3 protein: CSVEWAPSGRASTDTQYF

J gene: TRBJ2-7
V gene: TRBV14
D gene: .
clone size: .
CDR3 length: 12
CDR3 DNA: TGTGCCAGCAGCCCAGGGGGGAGCGAGCAGTACTTC
CDR3 protein: CASSPGGSEQYF

J gene: TRBJ1-4
V gene: TRBV4-2
D gene: .
clone size: .
CDR3 length: 15
CDR3 DNA: TGTGCCAGCAGCCAAGAGAACATCGACAGGGAAAAACTGTTTTTT
CDR3 protein: CASSQENIDREKLFF

J gene: TRBJ1-3
V gene: TRBV4-1
D gene: .
clone size: .
CDR3 length: 17
CDR3 DNA: TGCGCCAGCAGCCAAGAAGATTATGCCAGCGGTGGAAACACCATATATTTT
CDR3 protein: CASSQEDYASGGNTIYF

J gene: TRBJ2-7
V gene: TRBV18
D gene: TRBD2
clone size: .
CDR3 length: 12
CDR3 DNA: TGTGCCAGCTCACGGGAGGGATTTGAGCAGTACTTC
CDR3 protein: CASSREGFEQYF

J gene: TRBJ1-3
V gene: TRBV5-1
D gene: .
clone size: few
CDR3 length: 14
CDR3 DNA: TGCGCCAGCAGTGACACCCAGGGAGGAAACACCATATATTTT
CDR3 protein: CASSDTQGGNTIYF

J gene: TRBJ2-1
V gene: TRBV29-1
D gene: TRBD2
clone size: .
CDR3 length: 15
CDR3 DNA: TGCAGCGCGATCGGGACTAGCGGGAGGGTAAGGGAGCAGTTCTTC
CDR3 protein: CSAIGTSGRVREQFF

J gene: TRBJ2-7
V gene: TRBV27
D gene: TRBD1
clone size: .
CDR3 length: 17
CDR3 DNA: TGTGCCAGCAGCACAGCCAGGACCTGGGACAGCACCTACGAGCAGTACTTC
CDR3 protein: CASSTARTWDSTYEQYF

J gene: TRBJ1-5
V gene: TRBV5-6
D gene: .
clone size: .
CDR3 length: 14
CDR3 DNA: TGTGCCAGCAGCTTGGGGCAGAACAATCAGCCCCAGCATTTT
CDR3 protein: CASSLGQNNQPQHF

J gene: TRBJ2-2
V gene: TRBV6-6
D gene: .
clone size: .
CDR3 length: 13
CDR3 DNA: TGTGCCAGCAGAGAACAGGTCACCGGGGAGCTGTTTTTT
CDR3 protein: CASREQVTGELFF

J gene: TRBJ2-5
V gene: TRBV5-1
D gene: .
clone size: .
CDR3 length: 13
CDR3 DNA: TGCGCCAGTAGGACTACTCAGTGGGAGACCCAGTACTTC
CDR3 protein: CASRTTQWETQYF

J gene: TRBJ1-2
V gene: TRBV5-4
D gene: .
clone size: .
CDR3 length: 15
CDR3 DNA: TGTGCCAGCAGCTTGAGGCTCGCGGGCATTTATGGCTACACCTTC
CDR3 protein: CASSLRLAGIYGYTF

J gene: TRBJ2-2
V gene: TRBV6-1
D gene: .
clone size: many
CDR3 length: 15
CDR3 DNA: TGTGCCAGCAGTGAATGGGACTCGAACACCGGGGAGCTGTTTTTT
CDR3 protein: CASSEWDSNTGELFF

J gene: TRBJ1-1
V gene: TRBV19
D gene: .
clone size: .
CDR3 length: 14
CDR3 DNA: TGTGCCAGTAGTATCCCAGTGATTCCCCCTGAAGCTTTCTTT
CDR3 protein: CASSIPVIPPEAFF

J gene: TRBJ1-1
V gene: TRBV28
D gene: .
clone size: .
CDR3 length: 14
CDR3 DNA: TGTGCCAGCAGCAGGCCCGGGGGGAACACTGAAGCTTTCTTT
CDR3 protein: CASSRPGGNTEAFF

J gene: TRBJ1-2
V gene: TRBV28
D gene: TRBD1
clone size: .
CDR3 length: 15
CDR3 DNA: TGTGCCAGCAGTCCTATGGGGACAGGGGGAGAGGGCTACACCTTC
CDR3 protein: CASSPMGTGGEGYTF

J gene: TRBJ1-1
V gene: TRBV27
D gene: TRBD1
clone size: .
CDR3 length: 14
CDR3 DNA: TGTGCCAGTTTTCTGGACAGGGAGTGGACTGAAGCTTTCTTT
CDR3 protein: CASFLDREWTEAFF

J gene: TRBJ2-3
V gene: TRBV7-9
D gene: TRBD2
clone size: .
CDR3 length: 14
CDR3 DNA: TGTGCCAGCAGGGGACTAGCGGGAGACGATACGCAGTATTTT
CDR3 protein: CASRGLAGDDTQYF

J gene: TRBJ2-3
V gene: TRBV7-9
D gene: TRBD1
clone size: .
CDR3 length: 12
CDR3 DNA: TGTGCCGCCAAGGGGGCCACAGATACGCAGTATTTT
CDR3 protein: CAAKGATDTQYF

J gene: TRBJ1-4
V gene: TRBV6-5
D gene: .
clone size: once
CDR3 length: 15
CDR3 DNA: TGTGCCAGCAGCCGGCGGGGGGTCGTGGGGGAAAAACTGTTTTTT
CDR3 protein: CASSRRGVVGEKLFF

J gene: TRBJ2-7
V gene: TRBV7-9
D gene: .
clone size: .
CDR3 length: 14
CDR3 DNA: TGTGCCAGCAGCTTAGTGGGGGCTTCCTACGAGCAGTACTTC
CDR3 protein: CASSLVGASYEQYF

J gene: TRBJ2-7
V gene: TRBV27
D gene: .
clone size: .
CDR3 length: 15
CDR3 DNA: TGTGCCAGCAGTCCCCGGTTAGGGGAGGATTACGAGCAGTACTTC
CDR3 protein: CASSPRLGEDYEQYF

J gene: TRBJ2-5
V gene: TRBV27
D gene: .
clone size: .
CDR3 length: 14
CDR3 DNA: TGTGCCAGCAGTTTACGACCACCAAGCGGGACCCAGTACTTC
CDR3 protein: CASSLRPPSGTQYF

J gene: TRBJ2-7
V gene: TRBV6-5
D gene: .
clone size: .
CDR3 length: 15
CDR3 DNA: TGTGCCAGCAGTTACTCGAGCGGAGGGCACTACGAGCAGTACTTC
CDR3 protein: CASSYSSGGHYEQYF

J gene: TRBJ2-1
V gene: TRBV28
D gene: .
clone size: .
CDR3 length: 12
CDR3 DNA: TGTGCCAGCAGTTTAGGAGCGACCGAGCAGTTCTTC
CDR3 protein: CASSLGATEQFF

J gene: TRBJ2-5
V gene: TRBV18
D gene: .
clone size: .
CDR3 length: 13
CDR3 DNA: TGTGCCAGCTCACCTCAGGGTCAGGAGACCCAGTACTTC
CDR3 protein: CASSPQGQETQYF

J gene: TRBJ2-7
V gene: TRBV18
D gene: TRBD2
clone size: .
CDR3 length: 14
CDR3 DNA: TGTGCCAGCTCACCGGGACTAGCGGATTACGAGCAGTACTTC
CDR3 protein: CASSPGLADYEQYF

J gene: TRBJ1-3
V gene: TRBV14
D gene: .
clone size: once
CDR3 length: 15
CDR3 DNA: TGTGCCAGCAGCCATATGGGGGCTGGTGGAAACACCATATATTTT
CDR3 protein: CASSHMGAGGNTIYF

J gene: TRBJ2-3
V gene: TRBV4-1
D gene: TRBD2
clone size: .
CDR3 length: 17
CDR3 DNA: TGCGCCAGCAGCCAAGATAGCGGGAGGGCCATCCCAGATACGCAGTATTTT
CDR3 protein: CASSQDSGRAIPDTQYF

J gene: TRBJ1-2
V gene: TRBV19
D gene: TRBD1
clone size: once
CDR3 length: 14
CDR3 DNA: TGTGCCAGTAGTATCAGGATGGACAGGGACGGCTACACCTTC
CDR3 protein: CASSIRMDRDGYTF

J gene: TRBJ1-1
V gene: TRBV9
D gene: .
clone size: once
CDR3 length: 14
CDR3 DNA: TGTGCCAGCAGCGTAGGGCATCTCAACACTGAAGCTTTCTTT
CDR3 protein: CASSVGHLNTEAFF